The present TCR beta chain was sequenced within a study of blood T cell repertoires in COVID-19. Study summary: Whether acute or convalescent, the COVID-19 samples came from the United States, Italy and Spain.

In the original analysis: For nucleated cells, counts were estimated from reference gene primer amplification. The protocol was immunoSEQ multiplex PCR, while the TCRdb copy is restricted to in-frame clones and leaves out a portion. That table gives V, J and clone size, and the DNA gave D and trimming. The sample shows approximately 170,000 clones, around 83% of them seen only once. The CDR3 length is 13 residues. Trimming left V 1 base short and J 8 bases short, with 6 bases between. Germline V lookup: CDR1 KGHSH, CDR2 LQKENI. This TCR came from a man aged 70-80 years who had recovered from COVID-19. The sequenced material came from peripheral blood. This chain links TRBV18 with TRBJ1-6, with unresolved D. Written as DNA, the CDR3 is TGTGCCAGCTCACCACGGAGGGATTCACCCCTCCACTTT. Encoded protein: CASSPRRDSPLHF. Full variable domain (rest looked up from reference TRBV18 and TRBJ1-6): NAGVMQNPRHLVRRRGQEARLRCSPMKGHSHVYWYRQLPEEGLKFMVYLQKENIIDESGMPKERFSAEFPKEGPSILRIQQVVRGDSAAYFCASSPRRDSPLHFGNGTRLTVT.